The 6 T cell receptor beta chains reported below all come from one sample, sequenced in a study of beta chain features in type 1 diabetes. Since all of the isolated RNA was reverse transcribed, expressed TCRB transcripts were what got sequenced. Measured with immunoSEQ multiplex PCR; TCRdb has only the in-frame clones, and not every one. This table holds around 260,000 clones, roughly 22% found once. General observations from the study: TCRB CDR3 length was moderately but significantly reduced in all four CD4+ subsets of Type 1 diabetes patients.

The antigens of these receptors remain unknown. The sample consisted of naive CD4+ T cells from blood. Source of these receptors: a woman aged 40-49 years with type 1 diabetes.

This clone turned up a few times. The gene calls are TRBV10-3 and TRBJ2-7, with TRBD2 as a possible D gene (5 bases). Germline-derived CDR1 and CDR2 are ENHRY and SYGVKD. The CDR3 consists of 14 residues. Trimming removed 2 bases at V and 2 bases at J, with 10 bases between. As DNA, the CDR3 is TGTGCCATCAGTGAGACTAGTGGGCCCTACGAGCAGTACTTC. The encoded protein is CAISETSGPYEQYF.

This clone was detected a few times. The gene calls are TRBV27 and TRBJ2-5; 7 positions match TRBD1. The V gene end was trimmed by 6 bases and the J gene end by 3 bases; junction bases not matched to a gene: 4. The CDR3 loop spans 13 amino acids. Per germline, CDR1 MNHEY and CDR2 SMNVEV (reference sequence). CDR3 DNA: TGTGCCAGCAGACCCGGGACAGAAGAGACCCAGTACTTC. It codes for CASRPGTEETQYF.

Only a few counts were recorded for this clone. The chain uses TRBV4-3 and TRBJ1-5, with no clear D. Germline loops: CDR1 LGHNA, CDR2 YSLEER. The CDR3 is 13 residues long. Trimming shortened V by 0 bases and J by 6 bases, and 6 bases separated the two germline ends. The CDR3 here is CASSQDLVQPQHF. CDR3 sequence (DNA): TGCGCCAGCAGCCAAGATCTTGTTCAGCCCCAGCATTTT.

Only a few counts were recorded for this clone. V is TRBV5-1 and J is TRBJ2-5; 12 nucleotides line up with TRBD2. Per germline, CDR1 SGHRS and CDR2 YFSETQ. Losses at the gene ends were 7 bases for V and 3 bases for J; bases not matched to a gene: 4. This CDR3 is 14 amino acids long. CDR3 sequence reads: CASQLAGGEETQYF. CDR3 DNA: TGCGCCAGCCAACTAGCGGGGGGTGAAGAGACCCAGTACTTC. The whole variable domain, filled in from reference TRBV5-1 and TRBJ2-5, reads KAGVTQTPRYLIKTRGQQVTLSCSPISGHRSVSWYQQTPGQGLQFLFEYFSETQRNKGNFPGRFSGRQFSNSRSEMNVSTLELGDSALYLCASQLAGGEETQYFGPGTRLLVL.

The sample holds a few counts of this clone. The chain has TRBV6-5 and TRBJ1-1; 8 positions agree with TRBD1. The CDR3 sequence is 15 residues long. Trimming at V came to 4 bases and at J to 6 bases, leaving 10 bases not matched to a gene. CDR1 and CDR2 from the germline V gene are MNHEY and SVGAGI. The CDR3 region is CASSFSTGGRPEAFF. The CDR3 nucleotides read TGTGCCAGCAGTTTTTCTACAGGGGGGCGTCCTGAAGCTTTCTTT.

This clone has just a few counts. The chain combines TRBV19 with TRBJ1-2; 10 bases map to TRBD1. Trimming took 6 bases from V and 5 from J; bases not matched to a gene: 9. Germline CDR1 LNHDA, CDR2 SQIVND (reference sequence). The CDR3 loop spans 15 amino acids. The CDR3 DNA reads TGTGCCAGTAGCATCCCGGGACAGGGGCTATATGGCTACACCTTC. Its protein is CASSIPGQGLYGYTF.